The present TCR beta chain was sequenced within a study of T cells in Graves' hyperthyroidism and ophthalmopathy. Using RNA transcripts as the source, TCR beta CDR3 regions were amplified. First-round RT-PCR of the TCR CDR3 relied on the HTBI primer set. TCRdb recomputed calls from the multiplex PCR reads with MiXCR, one row per CDR3 protein. Among approximately 520,000 distinct CDR3 sequences listed, around 20% were seen once. Germline lookup yields CDR1 MNHNS and CDR2 SASEGT. V lost 7 bases and J 3 bases, leaving 15 bases between the germline ends. The length of the CDR3 is 14 residues. This clonotype appeared many times.

This chain uses TRBV6-1 with TRBJ1-1; possible D gene TRBD1, 6 bases. This clonotype was sampled from a man younger than 30 with Graves' hyperthyroidism. Material for sequencing was blood. The CDR3 here is CASKTGPNYTEAFF. CDR3 bases: TGTGCCAGCAAAACAGGGCCCAACTACACTGAAGCTTTCTTT.